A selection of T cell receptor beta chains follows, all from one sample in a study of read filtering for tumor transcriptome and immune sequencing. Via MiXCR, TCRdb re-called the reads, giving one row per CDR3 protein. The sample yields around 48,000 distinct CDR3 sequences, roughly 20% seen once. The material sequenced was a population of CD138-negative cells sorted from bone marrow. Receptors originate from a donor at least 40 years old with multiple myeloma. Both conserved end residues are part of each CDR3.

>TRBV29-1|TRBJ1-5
CSVVVDGNQPQHF
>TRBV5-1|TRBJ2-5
CASSILGAQETQYF
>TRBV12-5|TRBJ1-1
CASGRDGTEAFF
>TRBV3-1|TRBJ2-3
CASSQEGTDTQYF
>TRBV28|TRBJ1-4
CASSLSGFEKLFF
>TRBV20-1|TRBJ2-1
CSAAQGGGNEQFF
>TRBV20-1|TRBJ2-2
CSARSGSQGTGELFF
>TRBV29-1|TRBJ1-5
CSASGGGQPQHF
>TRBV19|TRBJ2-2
CATSRGGLAGVAGELFF
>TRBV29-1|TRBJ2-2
CSGKEAGELFF
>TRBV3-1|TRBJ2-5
CASSRRTGGGRETQYF
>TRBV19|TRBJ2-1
CPSSIRQGANEQFF
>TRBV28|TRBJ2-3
CASNLRRVGTSDTQYF
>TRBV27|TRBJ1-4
CASRPLTGAGNEKLFF
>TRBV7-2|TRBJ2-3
CASSLGLVQGGGDTQYF